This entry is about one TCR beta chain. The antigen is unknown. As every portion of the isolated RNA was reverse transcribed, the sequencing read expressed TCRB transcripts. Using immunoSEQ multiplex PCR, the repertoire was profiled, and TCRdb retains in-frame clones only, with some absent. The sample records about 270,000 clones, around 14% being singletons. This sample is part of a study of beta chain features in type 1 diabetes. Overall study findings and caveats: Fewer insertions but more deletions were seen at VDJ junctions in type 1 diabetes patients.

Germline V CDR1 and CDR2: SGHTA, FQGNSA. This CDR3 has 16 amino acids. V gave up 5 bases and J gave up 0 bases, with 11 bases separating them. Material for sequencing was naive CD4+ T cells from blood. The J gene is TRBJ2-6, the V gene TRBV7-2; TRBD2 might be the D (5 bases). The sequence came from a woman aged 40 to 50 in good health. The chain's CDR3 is CASSPRGLSGANVLTF. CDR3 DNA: TGTGCCAGCAGCCCCCGAGGGCTCTCTGGGGCCAACGTCCTGACTTTC. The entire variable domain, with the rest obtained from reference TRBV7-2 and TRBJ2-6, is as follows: GAGVSQSPSNKVTEKGKDVELRCDPISGHTALYWYRQSLGQGLEFLIYFQGNSAPDKSGLPSDRFSAERTGGSVSTLTIQRTQQEDSAVYLCASSPRGLSGANVLTFGAGSRLTVL.